This T cell receptor beta chain was documented in a study of beta chain features in type 1 diabetes. Study summary: Examination spanned around 110 million sorted cells from all samples.

There are a few counts of this clone. Its antigen remains unidentified. Findings and caveats of the study: Patients and controls would be equally affected if PCR favored shorter templates.

The investigators reverse transcribed all of the isolated RNA, so they sequenced expressed TCRB transcripts. The protocol was immunoSEQ multiplex PCR, while the TCRdb copy is restricted to in-frame clones and leaves out a portion. The sample includes just over 600,000 clones, about 16% seen only once; the top ten take under 0.095%. CDR1 is SNHLY, CDR2 FYNNEI, per germline. The CDR3 spans 16 residues. The V end lost 6 bases, the J end lost 1 base, and 18 bases lay between the germline ends. The genes are TRBV2 and TRBJ1-1, with D possibly TRBD1 on 5 matching bases. The specimen was naive CD4+ T cells from blood. The sequence came from a man aged 18 to 29 in good health. The CDR3 region is CASRLQGSGSNTEAFF. The CDR3 bases are TGTGCCAGCAGGTTGCAGGGTAGTGGATCGAACACTGAAGCTTTCTTT.